The text below deals with one TCR beta chain. Its matching antigen is unknown. These data are taken from a study of shared clonotypes between healthy human individuals. Caucasian adults residing in Nashville, Tennessee made up all the donors. The method was immunoSEQ multiplex PCR; TCRdb's version includes in-frame clones alone and lacks a portion of them. The sample carries about 2 million clones, 85% to 95% recorded once. Points from the study as a whole: Non-shared clonotypes showed lower generation probabilities than clonotypes common to all four donors.

The specimen was naive CD4+ T cells sorted from blood. Subset specified: CD45RA+ positively selected. The TCR originated in a man aged 18 to 29 in good health.

Written as DNA, the CDR3 is TGTGCCAGCCAAGGGGATCGGAGTGAAAAACTGTTTTTT. Its protein product is CASQGDRSEKLFF. This chain connects TRBV7-2 to TRBJ1-4; tentative D call: TRBD1 (5 bases). The CDR3 is made up of 13 amino acids. V was cut by 8 bases and J by 7 bases, with 14 bases left in between. Germline V gives CDR1 SGHTA, CDR2 FQGNSA.